This is a list of T cell receptor beta chains from one sample in a study of blood T cell repertoires in COVID-19. The assay was immunoSEQ multiplex PCR, and TCRdb's table has in-frame clones only and misses some. In the table there are around 200,000 clones, approximately 86% of which are singletons. Sequenced: PBMCs or T cells enriched from blood (not recorded which). Every receptor here comes from a woman in her twenties or thirties who had been exposed to COVID-19. Each CDR3 is given with its conserved first and last residue. The D gene is left open where the match is weak. Clone size, where shown, is once, few, many, or a class for clones that have expanded.

NA	NA	TRBV24-1	TRBJ2-5	CATSQGQMYSETQYF	TGTGCCACCAGCCAAGGACAGATGTACTCAGAGACCCAGTACTTC
NA	TRBD1	TRBV2	TRBJ1-4	CASRGQTGGHDEKLFF	TGTGCCAGCAGAGGCCAGACAGGGGGTCATGATGAAAAACTGTTTTTT
NA	NA	TRBV5-6	TRBJ2-7	CASRLGRGSLPYEQYF	TGTGCCAGCCGGTTGGGACGGGGATCCCTGCCCTACGAGCAGTACTTC
NA	NA	TRBV9	TRBJ1-2	CASSVAPATNYGYTF	TGTGCCAGCAGCGTAGCGCCAGCGACTAACTATGGCTACACCTTC
NA	NA	TRBV2	TRBJ1-1	CASRLAGLGNTEAFF	TGTGCCAGCAGGCTTGCAGGGTTAGGGAACACTGAAGCTTTCTTT
NA	NA	TRBV11-3	TRBJ1-1	CASGPGGSVTEAFF	TGTGCCAGCGGTCCTGGGGGGAGTGTGACTGAAGCTTTCTTT
NA	TRBD1	TRBV2	TRBJ1-2	CANGQGPTNYGYTF	TGTGCCAACGGACAGGGGCCTACTAACTATGGCTACACCTTC
NA	NA	TRBV3-1/TRBV3-2	TRBJ1-3	CASSQDAQGGNTIYF	TGTGCCAGCAGCCAAGACGCGCAGGGAGGAAACACCATATATTTT
NA	TRBD1	TRBV2	TRBJ1-5	CASSWDRWSNQPQHF	TGTGCCAGCAGTTGGGACAGGTGGAGCAATCAGCCCCAGCATTTT
NA	NA	TRBV6-5	TRBJ1-5	CASSYNGGADQPQHF	TGTGCCAGCAGTTACAATGGGGGCGCGGATCAGCCCCAGCATTTT
NA	TRBD2	TRBV6-2/TRBV6-3	TRBJ2-4	CASSSLAGGYQNIQYF	TGTGCCAGCAGTTCCCTAGCGGGGGGGTACCAAAACATTCAGTACTTC
NA	TRBD1	TRBV24-1	TRBJ1-4	CATSDSGTGVEKLFF	TGTGCCACCAGTGATTCCGGGACAGGGGTAGAAAAACTGTTTTTT
NA	TRBD1	TRBV24-1	TRBJ2-7	CATSGTGGGEQYF	TGTGCCACTTCCGGGACAGGGGGCGGCGAGCAGTACTTC
NA	NA	TRBV14	TRBJ2-1	CASSQGLVAENRYNEQFF	TGTGCCAGCAGCCAAGGTCTTGTGGCGGAAAACCGGTACAATGAGCAGTTCTTC
NA	TRBD1	TRBV5-1	TRBJ1-3	CASRIDRAGNTIYF	TGCGCCAGCAGAATCGACAGGGCTGGAAACACCATATATTTT
once	NA	TRBV27	TRBJ1-2	CASSSNGLINYGYTF	TGTGCCAGCAGTTCTAACGGACTAATTAACTATGGCTACACCTTC
NA	TRBD2	TRBV6-2/TRBV6-3	TRBJ2-5	CASSPIIGGGAEETQYF	TGTGCCAGCAGTCCCATCATCGGCGGGGGGGCGGAAGAGACCCAGTACTTC
NA	NA	TRBV4-1	TRBJ1-5	CASSQDSGTTGGNQPQHF	TGCGCCAGCAGCCAAGACTCCGGGACAACGGGCGGCAATCAGCCCCAGCATTTT
NA	NA	TRBV4-1	TRBJ2-2	CASSQVPSGGELFF	TGCGCCAGCAGCCAGGTCCCCAGCGGCGGGGAGCTGTTTTTT
NA	NA	TRBV10-1	TRBJ2-2	CASSRDSRNTGELFF	TGCGCCAGCAGTCGGGACTCAAGGAACACCGGGGAGCTGTTTTTT
NA	TRBD1	TRBV9	TRBJ2-5	CASSAGQGQSWRGETQYF	TGTGCCAGCAGCGCGGGACAGGGACAGAGTTGGCGGGGAGAGACCCAGTACTTC
NA	NA	TRBV3-1/TRBV3-2	TRBJ2-3	CASSRRYPGGSPDTQYF	TGTGCCAGCAGCCGCCGGTATCCGGGGGGCTCCCCCGATACGCAGTATTTT
NA	NA	TRBV5-6	TRBJ1-4	CASSLSRTANEKLFF	TGTGCCAGCAGCTTGAGCAGGACAGCTAATGAAAAACTGTTTTTT
NA	NA	TRBV23-1	TRBJ1-2	CASSRPPEGYGYTF	TGCGCCAGCAGTCGCCCTCCGGAGGGGTATGGCTACACCTTC
once	NA	TRBV19	TRBJ1-2	CASSIGQFYGYTF	TGTGCCAGTAGTATCGGACAGTTCTATGGCTACACCTTC
NA	TRBD2	TRBV30	TRBJ2-7	CAWSPGLAGSYEQYF	TGTGCCTGGAGTCCTGGACTAGCGGGGTCCTACGAGCAGTACTTC
NA	TRBD1	TRBV5-1	TRBJ1-1	CASSYRGRTEAFF	TGCGCCAGCAGCTACAGGGGACGTACTGAAGCTTTCTTT
NA	TRBD1	TRBV11-2	TRBJ2-7	CASSTYFPDRAEGNEQYF	TGTGCCAGCAGCACCTACTTCCCGGACAGGGCTGAAGGGAACGAGCAGTACTTC
NA	NA	TRBV11-2	TRBJ1-5	CASSLGGREQPQHF	TGTGCCAGCAGCTTAGGAGGGAGGGAACAGCCCCAGCATTTT
NA	NA	TRBV5-4	TRBJ2-1	CASSADPEATVEQFF	TGTGCCAGCAGCGCCGACCCCGAAGCGACAGTGGAGCAGTTCTTC
NA	NA	TRBV2	TRBJ1-1	CAPERGNTEAFF	TGTGCCCCCGAAAGGGGGAACACTGAAGCTTTCTTT
once	NA	TRBV10-3	TRBJ1-5	CAIRPGVDGNQPQHF	TGTGCCATCCGGCCAGGGGTGGACGGCAATCAGCCCCAGCATTTT
once	TRBD1	TRBV6-5	TRBJ1-2	CASLSPGGANYGYTF	TGTGCCAGTCTCTCACCAGGGGGAGCTAACTATGGCTACACCTTC
NA	TRBD2	TRBV2	TRBJ2-7	CASSVTSGASYEQYF	TGTGCCAGCAGTGTCACTAGCGGGGCTTCCTACGAGCAGTACTTC
NA	NA	TRBV5-1	TRBJ2-2	CASSLLGLTGELFF	TGCGCCAGCAGCTTGTTGGGGCTAACCGGGGAGCTGTTTTTT
NA	TRBD1	TRBV30	TRBJ1-1	CAWSLTGYDTEAFF	TGTGCCTGGAGTTTGACAGGGTATGACACTGAAGCTTTCTTT
once	NA	TRBV13	TRBJ2-1	CASNNQGREQFF	TGTGCCAGCAATAACCAGGGGCGAGAGCAGTTCTTC
NA	TRBD1	TRBV15	TRBJ2-3	CATSRRQGSSTDTQYF	TGTGCCACCAGCAGACGACAGGGATCCAGCACAGATACGCAGTATTTT
NA	TRBD2	TRBV6-1	TRBJ2-5	CASSEGIAGAYQETQYF	TGTGCCAGCAGTGAAGGAATAGCGGGGGCGTACCAAGAGACCCAGTACTTC
NA	NA	TRBV12-3/TRBV12-4	TRBJ1-2	CASVREGGYGYTF	TGTGCCAGCGTCAGGGAAGGCGGCTATGGCTACACCTTC
NA	TRBD1	TRBV9	TRBJ2-4	CASSPPDRGLRAKNIQYF	TGTGCCAGCAGCCCCCCGGACAGGGGGCTCCGAGCCAAAAACATTCAGTACTTC
NA	NA	TRBV27	TRBJ1-2	CASSSGDGYTF	TGTGCCAGCAGTTCAGGGGATGGCTACACCTTC
once	NA	TRBV7-9	TRBJ2-1	CASTSGGNSYNEQFF	TGTGCCAGCACATCCGGGGGAAACTCCTACAATGAGCAGTTCTTC
NA	NA	TRBV19	TRBJ1-5	CASSTRGNQPQHF	TGTGCCAGTAGTACTCGGGGCAATCAGCCCCAGCATTTT
NA	NA	TRBV11-3	TRBJ1-1	CASSLVGDTEAFF	TGTGCCAGCAGCTTAGTGGGCGACACTGAAGCTTTCTTT
NA	NA	TRBV12-3/TRBV12-4	TRBJ1-2	CASSPGQSYGYTF	TGTGCCAGCAGTCCAGGACAGAGCTATGGCTACACCTTC
NA	NA	TRBV4-1	TRBJ1-1	CASSQDGGWTEAFF	TGCGCCAGCAGCCAGGACGGGGGATGGACTGAAGCTTTCTTT
NA	TRBD1	TRBV27	TRBJ1-6	CASSPWDRGHSPLHF	TGTGCCAGCAGTCCCTGGGACAGGGGCCATTCACCCCTCCACTTT
NA	TRBD1	TRBV12-3/TRBV12-4	TRBJ1-1	CASSFNRGTEAFF	TGTGCCAGCAGTTTCAACAGGGGCACTGAAGCTTTCTTT
NA	NA	TRBV5-1	TRBJ2-2	CASSPGTTNTGELFF	TGCGCCAGCAGCCCCGGGACAACGAACACCGGGGAGCTGTTTTTT
NA	TRBD1	TRBV18	TRBJ1-3	CASSRDEQGPRSGNTIYF	TGTGCCAGCTCTCGAGATGAACAGGGGCCCCGCTCTGGAAACACCATATATTTT
NA	TRBD1	TRBV28	TRBJ2-3	CASQGAADTQYF	TGTGCCAGTCAGGGGGCTGCAGATACGCAGTATTTT